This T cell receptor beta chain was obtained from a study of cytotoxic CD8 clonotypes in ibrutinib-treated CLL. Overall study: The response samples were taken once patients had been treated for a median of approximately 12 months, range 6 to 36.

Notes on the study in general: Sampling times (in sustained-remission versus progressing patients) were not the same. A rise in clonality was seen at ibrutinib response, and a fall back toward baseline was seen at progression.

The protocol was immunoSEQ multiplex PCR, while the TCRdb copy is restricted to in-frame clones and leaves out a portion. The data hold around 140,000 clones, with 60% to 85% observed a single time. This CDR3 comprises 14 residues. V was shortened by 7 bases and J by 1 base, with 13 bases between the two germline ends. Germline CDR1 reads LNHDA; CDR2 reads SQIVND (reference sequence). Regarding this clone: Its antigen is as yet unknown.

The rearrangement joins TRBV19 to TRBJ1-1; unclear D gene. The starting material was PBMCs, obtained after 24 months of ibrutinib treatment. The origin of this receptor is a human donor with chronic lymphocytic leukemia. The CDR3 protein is CASTTLVPNTEAFF. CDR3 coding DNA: TGTGCCAGTACCACCCTCGTACCGAACACTGAAGCTTTCTTT. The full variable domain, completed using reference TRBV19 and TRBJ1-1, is DGGITQSPKYLFRKEGQNVTLSCEQNLNHDAMYWYRQDPGQGLRLIYYSQIVNDFQKGDIAEGYSVSREKKESFPLTVTSAQKNPTAFYLCASTTLVPNTEAFFGQGTRLTVV.